This T cell receptor beta chain was sequenced for a study of blood T cell repertoires in COVID-19. Study background: Specimens from acute and convalescent COVID-19 originated in the United States, Italy and Spain. The analysed material was cDNA or gDNA that came from T cells, B-cell-depleted T cells, or PBMCs.

CDR1 is SNHLY and CDR2 is FYNNEI in the germline V gene. This CDR3 spans 14 amino acids. V gave up 6 bases and J gave up 0 bases, with 11 bases separating them. Authors' processing steps: Researchers report that nucleated cell counts were estimated from reference gene primer amplification. Sequenced by immunoSEQ multiplex PCR; TCRdb stores in-frame clones only, minus some. D and trimming come from the DNA, and the V and J calls and clone size come from that table. The data show around 210,000 clones, with approximately 91% seen just once and 18% held by the top ten. Seattle-derived patients entered the study during active infection and were followed longitudinally.

The chain has TRBV2 and TRBJ1-1; D is perhaps TRBD1 (6 bases). The TCR comes from a man in his forties or fifties with COVID-19, enrolled during active disease. The material sequenced was peripheral blood. CDR3 loop: CASSLTGVNTEAFF. The CDR3 bases are TGTGCCAGCAGCCTGACAGGCGTGAACACTGAAGCTTTCTTT.